This T cell receptor beta chain was sequenced in a study of OX40 agonist ivuxolimab in advanced cancers. Across the study: Each patient was given ivuxolimab into a vein every 2 weeks, at 0.01 to 10 mg/kg. Mean age about 60 years, range roughly 23 to 79; roughly 82% male. In three patients, partial responses were observed, one with hepatocellular carcinoma and two with cutaneous melanoma. Whole-study findings and limits: Partial responders at 0.1-3.0 mg/kg had among the lowest clonal expansion.

Sequencing was performed with immunoSEQ multiplex PCR; in TCRdb, only in-frame clones are kept and a portion is missing. This table holds around 69,000 clones, roughly nine tenths found once. Comments on this clone: What it recognizes is unknown.

The receptor was isolated from an adult with an advanced solid tumor such as melanoma, head and neck, liver or kidney cancer. Sequencing was performed on CD4+ or CD8+ T cells sorted from blood, taken in a trial of the OX40 agonist ivuxolimab.

The CDR3 loop reads CASSVRGGMNTEAFF. The CDR3 DNA follows: TGTGCCAGCAGCGTAAGAGGGGGCATGAACACTGAAGCTTTCTTT. The V call is TRBV9, the J call TRBJ1-1; 7 bases align to TRBD1. Looked up from germline, CDR1 is SGDLS and CDR2 is YYNGEE. This CDR3 has 15 amino acids. The V segment lost 1 base and the J segment 0 bases; nucleotides outside the gene matches: 3.